The entry below gives a single T cell receptor beta chain sequence along with its context. The data are from a study of blood T cell repertoires in COVID-19. About the research overall: Samples came from the United States, Italy and Spain, spanning acute and convalescent COVID-19. PBMCs, B-cell-depleted T cells, or T cells provided the cDNA or gDNA that made up the material.

The method was immunoSEQ multiplex PCR; TCRdb's version includes in-frame clones alone and lacks a portion of them. The data show around 100,000 clones, 70% to 90% seen once. Germline CDR1 and CDR2: LNHDA and SQIVND (reference sequence). Trimming removed 7 bases at V and 5 bases at J, with 23 bases between. The CDR3 spans 16 residues. The sequencing input was peripheral blood. This chain connects TRBV19 to TRBJ1-1; possible D gene TRBD1, 6 bases. This TCR derives from a man aged 50 to 60 in a cohort sampled during active COVID-19. The CDR3 nucleotides read TGTGCCAGTATCCCTACCCGGGGCGGGGGCCAGACTGAAGCTTTCTTT. It encodes CASIPTRGGGQTEAFF. Looking up the rest from reference TRBV19 and TRBJ1-1 gives the full variable domain: DGGITQSPKYLFRKEGQNVTLSCEQNLNHDAMYWYRQDPGQGLRLIYYSQIVNDFQKGDIAEGYSVSREKKESFPLTVTSAQKNPTAFYLCASIPTRGGGQTEAFFGQGTRLTVV.